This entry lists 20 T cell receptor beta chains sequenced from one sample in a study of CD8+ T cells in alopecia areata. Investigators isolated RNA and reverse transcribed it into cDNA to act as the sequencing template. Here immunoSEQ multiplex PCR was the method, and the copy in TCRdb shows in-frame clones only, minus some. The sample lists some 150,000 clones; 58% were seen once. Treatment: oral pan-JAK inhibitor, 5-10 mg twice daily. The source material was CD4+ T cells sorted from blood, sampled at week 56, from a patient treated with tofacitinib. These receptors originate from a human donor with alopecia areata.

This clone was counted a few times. The CDR3 here is CASSKRQGSYEQYF. The CDR3 DNA reads TGTGCCAGCAGTAAGAGACAGGGCTCCTACGAGCAGTACTTC. The chain combines TRBV6-5 with TRBJ2-7; 7 nucleotides agree with TRBD1. CDR1 MNHEY and CDR2 SVGAGI come from the germline V gene. This CDR3 has 14 amino acids. Germline trimming cut 5 bases from V and 0 bases from J; bases unmatched to any gene: 4.

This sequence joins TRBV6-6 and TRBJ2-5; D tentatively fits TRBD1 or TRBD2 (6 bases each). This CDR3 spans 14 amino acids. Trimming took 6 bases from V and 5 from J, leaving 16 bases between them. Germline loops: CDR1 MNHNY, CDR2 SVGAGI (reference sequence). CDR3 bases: TGTGCCAGCAGATACGGGGGCTCGGCGGAGACCCAGTACTTC. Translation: CASRYGGSAETQYF.

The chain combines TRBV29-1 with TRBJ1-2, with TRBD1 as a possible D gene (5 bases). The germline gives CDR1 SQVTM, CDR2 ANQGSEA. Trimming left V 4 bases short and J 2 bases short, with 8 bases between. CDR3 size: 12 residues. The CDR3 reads CSVVRQNYGYTF. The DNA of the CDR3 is TGCAGCGTTGTGCGACAGAACTATGGCTACACCTTC.

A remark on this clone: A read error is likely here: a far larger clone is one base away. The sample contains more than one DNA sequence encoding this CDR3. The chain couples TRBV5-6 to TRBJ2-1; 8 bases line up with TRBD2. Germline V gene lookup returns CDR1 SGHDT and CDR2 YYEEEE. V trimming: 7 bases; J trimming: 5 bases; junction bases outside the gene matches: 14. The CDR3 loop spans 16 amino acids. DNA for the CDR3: TGTGCCAGCTGCCCAATAGGCGGGGGGATTGACAATGAGCAGTTCTTC. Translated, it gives CASCPIGGGIDNEQFF.

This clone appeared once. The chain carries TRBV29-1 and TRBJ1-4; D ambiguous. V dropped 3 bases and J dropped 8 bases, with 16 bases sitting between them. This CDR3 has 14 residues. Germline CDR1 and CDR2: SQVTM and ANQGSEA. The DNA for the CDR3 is TGCAGCGTTGACCCCTCCGGGTTGAACGAAAAACTGTTTTTT. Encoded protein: CSVDPSGLNEKLFF. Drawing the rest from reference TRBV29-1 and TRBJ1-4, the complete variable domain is SAVISQKPSRDICQRGTSLTIQCQVDSQVTMMFWYRQQPGQSLTLIATANQGSEATYESGFVIDKFPISRPNLTFSTLTVSNMSPEDSSIYLCSVDPSGLNEKLFFGSGTQLSVL.

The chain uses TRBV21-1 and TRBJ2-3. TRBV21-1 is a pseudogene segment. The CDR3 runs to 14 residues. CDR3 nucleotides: TGTGCCAGCAGCAAGACAGGGAGGGCAGATACGCAGTATTTT. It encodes CASSKTGRADTQYF.

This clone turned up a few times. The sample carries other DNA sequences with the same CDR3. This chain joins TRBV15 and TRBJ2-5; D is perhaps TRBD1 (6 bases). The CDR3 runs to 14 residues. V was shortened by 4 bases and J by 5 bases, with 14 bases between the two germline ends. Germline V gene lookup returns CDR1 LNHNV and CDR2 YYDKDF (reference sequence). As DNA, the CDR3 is TGTGCCACCAGCACAAGAGGGGGTGGGGAGACCCAGTACTTC. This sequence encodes CATSTRGGGETQYF.

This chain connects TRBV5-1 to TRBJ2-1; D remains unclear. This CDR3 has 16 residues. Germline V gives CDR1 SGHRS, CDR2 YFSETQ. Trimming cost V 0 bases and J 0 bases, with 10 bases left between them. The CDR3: CASSLDGRGSYNEQFF. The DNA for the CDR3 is TGCGCCAGCAGCTTGGACGGGCGCGGCTCCTACAATGAGCAGTTCTTC.

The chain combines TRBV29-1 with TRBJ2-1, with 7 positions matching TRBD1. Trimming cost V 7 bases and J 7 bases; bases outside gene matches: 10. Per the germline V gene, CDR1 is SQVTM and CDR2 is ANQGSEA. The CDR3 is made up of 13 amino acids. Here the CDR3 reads CSAWAQGVNEQFF. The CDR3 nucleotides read TGCAGCGCCTGGGCGCAGGGGGTTAATGAGCAGTTCTTC.

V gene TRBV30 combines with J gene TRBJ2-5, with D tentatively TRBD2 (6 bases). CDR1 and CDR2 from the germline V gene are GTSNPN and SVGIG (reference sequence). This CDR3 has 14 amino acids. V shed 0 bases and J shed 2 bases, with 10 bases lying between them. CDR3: CAWSVNGLQETQYF. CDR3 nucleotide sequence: TGTGCCTGGAGTGTAAACGGACTACAAGAGACCCAGTACTTC.

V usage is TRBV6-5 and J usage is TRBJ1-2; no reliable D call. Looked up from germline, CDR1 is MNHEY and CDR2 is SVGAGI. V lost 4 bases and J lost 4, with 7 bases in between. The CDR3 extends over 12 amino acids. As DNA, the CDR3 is TGTGCCAGCAGTTCATCAGGCTATGGCTACACCTTC. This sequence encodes CASSSSGYGYTF.

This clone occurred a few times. The CDR3 DNA is TGTGCCAGCAGTCTTGACAGGGGGCACTATGGCTACACCTTC. It encodes CASSLDRGHYGYTF. The rearrangement uses TRBV6-1 and TRBJ1-2; the match to TRBD1 covers 10 bases. The J segment lost 3 bases and the V segment lost 5 bases, leaving 3 bases of the junction unmatched. Germline values: CDR1 MNHNS, CDR2 SASEGT. The CDR3 totals 14 residues.

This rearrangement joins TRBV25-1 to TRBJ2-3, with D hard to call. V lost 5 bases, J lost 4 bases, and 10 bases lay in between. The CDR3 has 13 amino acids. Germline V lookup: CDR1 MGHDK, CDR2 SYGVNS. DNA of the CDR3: TGTGCCAGCAGTCCGACTGGCGCAGATACGCAGTATTTT. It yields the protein CASSPTGADTQYF. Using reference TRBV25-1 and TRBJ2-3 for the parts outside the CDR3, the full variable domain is EADIYQTPRYLVIGTGKKITLECSQTMGHDKMYWYQQDPGMELHLIHYSYGVNSTEKGDLSSESTVSRIRTEHFPLTLESARPSHTSQYLCASSPTGADTQYFGPGTRLTVL.

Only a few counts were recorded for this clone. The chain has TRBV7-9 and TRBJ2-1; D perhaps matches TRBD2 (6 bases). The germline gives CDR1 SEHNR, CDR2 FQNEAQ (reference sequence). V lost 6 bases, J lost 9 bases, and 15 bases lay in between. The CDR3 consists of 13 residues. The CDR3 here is CASSAPGGTEQFF. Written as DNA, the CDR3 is TGTGCCAGCAGTGCCCCTGGAGGGACTGAGCAGTTCTTC.

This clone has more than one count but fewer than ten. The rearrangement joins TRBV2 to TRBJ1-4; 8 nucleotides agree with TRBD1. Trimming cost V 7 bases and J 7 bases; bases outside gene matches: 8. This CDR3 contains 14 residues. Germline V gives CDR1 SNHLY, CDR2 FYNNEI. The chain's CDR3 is CASNSPGGREKLFF. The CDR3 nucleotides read TGTGCCAGCAATAGCCCAGGGGGCCGTGAAAAACTGTTTTTT.

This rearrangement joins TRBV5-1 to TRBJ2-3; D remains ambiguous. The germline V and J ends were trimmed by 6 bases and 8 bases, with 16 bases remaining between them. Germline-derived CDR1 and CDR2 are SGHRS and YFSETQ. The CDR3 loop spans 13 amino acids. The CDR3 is CASTIGDQSTQYF. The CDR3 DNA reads TGCGCCAGCACCATTGGGGATCAGAGTACGCAGTATTTT.

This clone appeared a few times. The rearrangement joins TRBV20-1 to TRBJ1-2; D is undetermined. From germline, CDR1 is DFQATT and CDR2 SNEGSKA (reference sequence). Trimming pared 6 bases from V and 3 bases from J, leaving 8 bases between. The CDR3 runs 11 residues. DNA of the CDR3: TGCAGTGCCGTCCACTACTATGGCTACACCTTC. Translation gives CSAVHYYGYTF.

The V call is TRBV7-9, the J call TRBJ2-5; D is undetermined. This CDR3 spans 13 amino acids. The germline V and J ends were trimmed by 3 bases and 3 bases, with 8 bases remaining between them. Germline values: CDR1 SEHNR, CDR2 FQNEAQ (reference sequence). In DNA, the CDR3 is TGTGCCAGCAGCTTCTCGGGTGAAGAGACCCAGTACTTC. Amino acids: CASSFSGEETQYF.

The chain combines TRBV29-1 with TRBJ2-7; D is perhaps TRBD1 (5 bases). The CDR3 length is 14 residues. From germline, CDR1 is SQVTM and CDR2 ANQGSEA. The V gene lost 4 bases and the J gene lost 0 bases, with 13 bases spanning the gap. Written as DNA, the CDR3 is TGCAGCGTTGCCGGCAGGGCTCGCTCCTACGAGCAGTACTTC. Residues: CSVAGRARSYEQYF.

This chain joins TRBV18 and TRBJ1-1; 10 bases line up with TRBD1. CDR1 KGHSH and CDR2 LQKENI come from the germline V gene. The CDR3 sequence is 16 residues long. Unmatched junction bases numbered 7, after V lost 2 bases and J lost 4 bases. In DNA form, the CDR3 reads TGTGCCAGCTCACCATCTTGGGACAGGGGTTCCACTGAAGCTTTCTTT. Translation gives CASSPSWDRGSTEAFF.